This T cell receptor beta chain was sequenced for a study of blood T cells in healthy people across ages. The CDR3 extends over 18 amino acids. Germline V gene sequence: CDR1 DFQATT, CDR2 SNEGSKA (reference sequence). J gave up 2 bases and V 6 bases, and 15 bases lay outside the gene matches. Next came a second PCR, run for about 7 to 12 cycles, which used a sample-barcoded 5' primer along with a J-beta primer mix. Each CDR3 protein is one row after TCRdb ran MiXCR on the 5' RACE reads. The data contain about 940,000 distinct CDR3 sequences, around 49% of them singletons. This clonotype has only one observation.

Sequenced: blood. This sequence was found in a man aged 30 to 45 in good health. The chain has TRBV20-1 and TRBJ2-1, with TRBD2 identical over 11 bases. Here the CDR3 reads CSALRLGTSGGTYNEQFF. The CDR3 coding sequence is TGCAGTGCCCTACGTCTCGGGACTAGCGGTGGAACCTACAATGAGCAGTTCTTC.